The 5 T cell receptor beta chains listed next were all sequenced from one sample in a study of blood T cell repertoires in COVID-19 (dated by TCRdb to about 2020). Library creation used the immunoSEQ multiplex PCR assay. TCRdb carries this immuneACCESS record with in-frame sequences only. Its versions omit some clonotypes, under half of them owing to an unresolved V gene in the studies checked, with the rest unexplained. This sample holds roughly 160,000 clones; roughly 87% were observed only once. Clones ranked in the top ten supply about 7% of the sample. The sample comprised PBMCs or T cells enriched from blood (not recorded which). The receptor source for this set is a woman between 45 and 65 years old who had recovered from COVID-19.

This chain joins TRBV28 and TRBJ2-5; D is unresolved. Germline values: CDR1 MDHEN, CDR2 SYDVKM. The CDR3 is made up of 15 amino acids. The V and J ends lost 9 bases and 2 bases respectively, with 19 bases between them. CDR3 protein: CASGIERRGQETQYF. For the CDR3, the DNA is TGTGCCAGTGGAATCGAGAGGCGAGGACAAGAGACCCAGTACTTC.

This chain links TRBV27 with TRBJ1-5; the D gene is possibly TRBD1 (6 bases). V lost 5 bases, J lost 4 bases, and 12 bases lay in between. From germline, CDR1 is MNHEY and CDR2 SMNVEV (reference sequence). This CDR3 contains 14 residues. CDR3: CASSPRGGNQPQHF. In nucleotides, the CDR3 is TGTGCCAGCAGTCCAAGGGGGGGAAATCAGCCCCAGCATTTT.

The rearrangement links TRBV6-5 to TRBJ1-2; possible D gene TRBD1, 5 bases. This CDR3 region has 13 residues. From germline, CDR1 is MNHEY and CDR2 SVGAGI. V was pared by 11 bases and J by 4 bases, with 17 bases between. The CDR3 region is CAADSALLYGYTF. In DNA form, the CDR3 reads TGTGCCGCAGACAGCGCGCTCCTCTATGGCTACACCTTC.

The gene calls are TRBV28 and TRBJ1-2, with 9 positions matching TRBD1. The CDR3 has 16 residues. The V gene's germline CDR1 is MDHEN and CDR2 SYDVKM. The trim removed 3 bases at V and 6 bases at J, leaving 11 bases unmatched. The CDR3 nucleotides read TGTGCCAGCAGTTTTATCCAACAGGGGGCAAGAGATGGCTACACCTTC. Translated: CASSFIQQGARDGYTF.

This clone has only a few counts. This chain links TRBV19 with TRBJ1-5, with D possibly being TRBD1 (6 bases). Germline V CDR1 and CDR2: LNHDA, SQIVND (reference sequence). V was clipped by 6 bases and J by 0 bases, with 12 bases between them. There are 15 residues in the CDR3. CDR3 protein: CASRTVDSSNQPQHF. For the CDR3, the DNA is TGTGCCAGTAGAACCGTGGACAGTAGCAATCAGCCCCAGCATTTT.